This TCR beta chain was captured in a study of cytomegalovirus exposure and HLA in healthy donors. Study details: Per a later analysis, the roughly 700 first-cohort and some 110 validation repertoires shared one platform.

In the case of this clone: The antigen is not known.

Profiling relied on immunoSEQ multiplex PCR, and the TCRdb table lists in-frame clones only, not all of them. Among 150,000 to 200,000 clones listed, 85% to 90% were seen once. Study-wide results and caveats: There were about 160 TCR beta chains listed as cytomegalovirus-associated. Using the classifier, cytomegalovirus status was reportedly diagnosed with high specificity and sensitivity.

Looked up from germline, CDR1 is ENHRY and CDR2 is SYGVKD. After removal of 6 bases from V and 3 bases from J, the junction contained 3 bases not matched to a gene. CDR3 size: 14 residues. The donors were part of the validation cohort of some 120 subjects. That cohort was separate from the first cohort, which comprised 500 to 850 subjects. V is TRBV10-3 and J is TRBJ2-3, with 10 bases matching TRBD2. Sequencing was performed on PBMCs. The TCR sequence derives from a woman in her 30s in good health and CMV-seronegative. In nucleotides, the CDR3 is TGTGCCATCAGGTCTAGCGGGGGTACAGATACGCAGTATTTT. It is translated as CAIRSSGGTDTQYF.